One sample yielded the 11 T cell receptor beta chains listed below, sequenced in a study of Ad26.COV2.S vaccination and SARS-CoV-2 variants. Treatment defined: 15 to 20 received Ad26.COV2.S at low or high dose, single or two shots; 5 received placebo; per-sample allocation not given. The study sampled participants on day 63 after the first vaccine or placebo injection. The table came from immunoSEQ multiplex PCR; TCRdb's copy has only in-frame clones and leaves some out. The data contain roughly 460,000 clones, 70% to 90% of them seen just once; the ten biggest clones take up more than 1.5%. Source: peripheral blood, taken in a trial of Ad26.COV2.S vaccine versus placebo. Receptors were obtained from a person between 18 and 65 years old who received the Ad26.COV2.S COVID-19 vaccine or a placebo.

This clone has only one observation. J is TRBJ1-1 and V is TRBV12-3 or TRBV12-4, with no clear D. The ends were cut back, 5 bases at V and 8 bases at J, with 9 bases in the middle. CDR3 size: 11 residues. The CDR3: CASSPDIEAFF. CDR3 sequence (DNA): TGTGCCAGCAGTCCGGATATCGAAGCTTTCTTT.

J is TRBJ1-5 and V is TRBV6-5, with 8 positions matching TRBD1. The CDR3 runs to 14 residues. The junction had 4 bases not matched to a gene; V was cut back by 5 bases and J by 4 bases. Germline CDR1 is MNHEY and CDR2 is SVGAGI. CDR3 residues: CASSQRQGNQPQHF. For the CDR3, the DNA is TGTGCCAGCAGTCAAAGACAGGGGAATCAGCCCCAGCATTTT.

This clone was seen only a few times. The chain carries TRBV5-4 and TRBJ2-5; 9 bases map to TRBD2. V trimming: 5 bases; J trimming: 2 bases; junction bases outside the gene matches: 4. The CDR3 is 14 residues long. Germline lookup yields CDR1 SGHNT and CDR2 YYREEE (reference sequence). CDR3 bases: TGTGCCAGCAGAGGCGGGGGGGTTCAAGAGACCCAGTACTTC. This encodes CASRGGGVQETQYF.

This clone came up once. The V gene is TRBV6-1, the J gene TRBJ1-5, with D perhaps matching TRBD1 (5 bases). CDR1 and CDR2 (germline): MNHNS, SASEGT. The CDR3 has 17 amino acids. V lost 1 base to trimming and J lost 3 bases, with 16 bases between them. The CDR3 DNA reads TGTGCCAGCAGTGAAGTAGTCGGGGGTTCCGTCAATCAGCCCCAGCATTTT. Its translation: CASSEVVGGSVNQPQHF.

This rearrangement joins TRBV12-3 or TRBV12-4 to TRBJ1-6; 8 nucleotides match TRBD1. The CDR3 runs 13 residues. Germline trimming cut 5 bases from V and 10 bases from J; bases unmatched to any gene: 4. CDR3 coding DNA: TGTGCCAGCAGTCCGGACAGGGAATCACCCCTCCACTTT. Protein sequence: CASSPDRESPLHF.

The rearrangement joins TRBV7-9 to TRBJ1-4; D may be TRBD1 (6 bases). The V end was cut by 5 bases, the J end by 6 bases, with 13 bases between. This CDR3 has 14 residues. Per the germline V gene, CDR1 is SEHNR and CDR2 is FQNEAQ (reference sequence). Written as DNA, the CDR3 is TGTGCCAGCAGCCAGGGGACTGTGGATGAAAAACTGTTTTTT. Protein: CASSQGTVDEKLFF.

The V gene is TRBV5-1, the J gene TRBJ2-1; 9 bases agree with TRBD1. Germline assignment: CDR1 SGHRS and CDR2 YFSETQ. The CDR3 loop spans 16 amino acids. V gave up 0 bases and J gave up 5 bases; unmatched junction bases: 6. This CDR3 reads CASSLASGTGNNEQFF. Here the CDR3 DNA reads TGCGCCAGCAGCTTGGCCTCTGGGACAGGGAACAATGAGCAGTTCTTC.

This rearrangement joins TRBV6-5 to TRBJ1-3; 8 positions match TRBD1. Per germline, CDR1 MNHEY and CDR2 SVGAGI. The ends lost 11 bases at V and 0 bases at J; junction bases unmatched: 6. The CDR3 sequence is 14 residues long. The CDR3 region has the DNA TGTGCCGCCGGGGACAGGAGCTCTGGAAACACCATATATTTT. Residues: CAAGDRSSGNTIYF.

Worth noting for this clone: Other DNA sequences from this sample encode an identical CDR3 as well. The chain uses TRBV19 and TRBJ2-7; possibly TRBD2 for D (5 bases). This CDR3 region has 14 residues. Looked up from germline, CDR1 is LNHDA and CDR2 is SQIVND (reference sequence). The germline V and J ends were trimmed by 4 bases and 0 bases, with 10 bases remaining between them. The CDR3 loop reads CASSTDSSSYEQYF. The CDR3 nucleotides are TGTGCCAGTAGTACGGACTCGAGCTCCTACGAGCAGTACTTC.

The chain carries TRBV5-1 and TRBJ2-5; D is unclear. The CDR3 consists of 14 residues. The V end lost 0 bases, the J end lost 5 bases, and 11 bases lay between the germline ends. Germline V CDR1 and CDR2: SGHRS, YFSETQ. The DNA for the CDR3 is TGCGCCAGCAGCTTGGCGGCCATCGGGGAGACCCAGTACTTC. Its protein is CASSLAAIGETQYF.

The J gene is TRBJ1-1, the V gene TRBV3-1 (or the pseudogene TRBV3-2); 9 bases agree with TRBD1. J gave up 2 bases and V 4 bases, and 11 bases lay outside the gene matches. Germline V gene data show CDR1 as LGHDT and CDR2 as YNNKEL (reference sequence). The CDR3 runs 17 residues. This CDR3 is CASSPYGQGRRNTEAFF. CDR3 bases: TGTGCCAGCAGCCCCTATGGACAGGGGCGGCGAAACACTGAAGCTTTCTTT.